The clone carrying this T cell receptor (beta chain) has more than one count but fewer than ten. Its specificity is not known. A J-beta primer mix and a sample-barcoded 5' primer were used in a second PCR of about 6 to 12 cycles. Using its own MiXCR run on the 5' RACE reads, TCRdb lists one record per CDR3 protein. The data show 1.5 million to 2 million distinct CDR3 sequences, with 34% seen just once and around 10% held by the top ten. This record comes from a study of blood T cells in healthy people across ages. Study-level points and caveats: Diversity of TCR beta correlated strongly with naive T cell percentage.

Sequencing was carried out using blood. The clonotype was recovered from a woman younger than 45 in good health.

This chain's CDR3 is CASSLVGFQETQYF. DNA of the CDR3: TGCGCCAGCAGCTTGGTCGGCTTCCAAGAGACCCAGTACTTC. This chain joins TRBV5-1 and TRBJ2-5; no clear D. This CDR3 spans 14 amino acids. Germline CDR1 is SGHRS and CDR2 is YFSETQ. V was clipped by 0 bases and J by 1 base, with 7 bases between them.